This T cell receptor (beta chain) was retrieved from a study of blood T cell repertoires in COVID-19. Study as a whole: From the United States, Italy and Spain came samples of acute and convalescent COVID-19. Nucleic acid was either cDNA or gDNA, and it came from T cells, B-cell-depleted T cells, or PBMCs.

Germline values: CDR1 LNHNV, CDR2 YYDKDF (reference sequence). V shed 1 base and J shed 5 bases, with 11 bases lying between them. The CDR3 has 15 residues. Source study methods: Scientists estimated how many nucleated cells there were by amplifying reference gene primers. Some clones are missing from TCRdb's copy, which holds only in-frame ones; the method was immunoSEQ multiplex PCR. V, J and clone size were drawn from that table, and D and trimming were deduced from the DNA. The table shows about 92,000 clones, with approximately 88% occurring only once. Seattle participants joined during active infection and were tracked over time.

Material for sequencing was peripheral blood. This sequence originates from a woman between 55 and 75 years old with COVID-19, enrolled during active disease. The J gene is TRBJ2-2, the V gene TRBV15, with a possible D match to TRBD2 (5 bases). CDR3 coding DNA: TGTGCCACCAGCAGAGTTGGCCGAGGGACCGGGGAGCTGTTTTTT. Translating gives CATSRVGRGTGELFF.